Below are 25 T cell receptor beta chains sequenced from a single sample in a study of breast tumors, draining lymph nodes, adjacent tissues. MiXCR, applied by TCRdb to the multiplex PCR reads, yields one record per CDR3 protein. Among fewer than 25,000 distinct CDR3 sequences listed, 41% were seen once. The specimen sequenced was breast tumor tissue. Source of these receptors: a female donor with breast cancer. Some clones in this sample may be carry-over from other donors' samples.

This clonotype was counted a few times. A much larger clone lies one base from this, so it may be a read error. This rearrangement joins TRBV12-3 or TRBV12-4 to TRBJ1-2; D not resolved. The CDR3 has 11 amino acids. V was trimmed by 3 bases and J by 5 bases, leaving 4 bases between them. For the CDR3, the DNA is TGTGCCAGCAGTTTCGATTATGGCTACACCTTC. It translates to CASSFDYGYTF.

Details on this clonotype: A read error may explain this, as a much larger clone is one base away. The rearrangement links TRBV19 to TRBJ1-2, with 7 bases that match TRBD1. The germline V gene encodes CDR1 LNHDA and CDR2 SQIVND (reference sequence). The CDR3 consists of 14 residues. CDR3 loop: CASSPWGTAYDYTF. Written as DNA, the CDR3 is TGTGCCAGTAGCCCCTGGGGGACAGCGTATGACTACACCTTC.

The chain recombines TRBV30 with TRBJ1-1, with 7 bases identical to TRBD1. Trimming cost V 5 bases and J 4 bases; bases outside gene matches: 4. This CDR3 is built from 12 residues. Germline lookup yields CDR1 GTSNPN and CDR2 SVGIG (reference sequence). The CDR3 reads CAWAGGGTEAFF. CDR3 DNA: TGTGCCTGGGCAGGGGGAGGCACTGAAGCTTTCTTT.

In its sample, this clonotype was seen many times. This chain joins TRBV9 and TRBJ1-4, with TRBD1 matching 11 bases. Losses at the gene ends were 0 bases for V and 2 bases for J; bases not matched to a gene: 6. Germline CDR1 reads SGDLS; CDR2 reads YYNGEE. The length of the CDR3 is 18 residues. CDR3 sequence reads: CASSVDGQGAQTNEKLFF. The CDR3 DNA reads as TGTGCCAGCAGCGTAGACGGACAGGGGGCGCAGACTAATGAAAAACTGTTTTTT.

This CDR3 reads CASSPPIKGYEQYF. The CDR3 bases are TGTGCCAGCAGCCCCCCAATTAAGGGCTACGAGCAGTACTTC. The rearrangement uses TRBV11-1 and TRBJ2-7; D is unresolved. Germline CDR1 and CDR2: SGHAT and FQDESV (reference sequence). V gave up 5 bases and J gave up 3 bases, with 14 bases separating them. This CDR3 has 14 residues.

This clonotype showed up just once. The CDR3 reads CASSLQGFSTDTQYF. The CDR3 nucleotides read TGTGCCAGCAGCTTACAGGGTTTTAGCACAGATACGCAGTATTTT. The V call is TRBV5-5, the J call TRBJ2-3; TRBD1 is a possible D gene (6 bases). This CDR3 region has 15 residues. V dropped 2 bases and J dropped 0 bases, with 10 bases sitting between them. Germline-derived CDR1 and CDR2 are SGHKS and YYEKEE (reference sequence).

This clonotype was counted at least ten times. V usage is TRBV9 and J usage is TRBJ2-7; 7 bases align to TRBD2. Germline CDR1 reads SGDLS; CDR2 reads YYNGEE. V dropped 4 bases and J dropped 2; count of bases not matched to a gene: 6. The CDR3 is 14 amino acids. The CDR3 bases are TGTGCCAGCAGCCCCCGCCGGGGGGCCTACGAGCAGTACTTC. Translating gives CASSPRRGAYEQYF.

This clonotype was counted at least ten times. The V gene is TRBV20-1, the J gene TRBJ2-2; the match to TRBD2 covers 8 bases. This CDR3 region has 14 residues. V trimming: 1 base; J trimming: 7 bases; junction bases outside the gene matches: 5. Per the germline V gene, CDR1 is DFQATT and CDR2 is SNEGSKA (reference sequence). CDR3: CSARAGGQIGELFF. The CDR3 DNA reads TGCAGTGCTAGAGCGGGGGGGCAGATCGGGGAGCTGTTTTTT.

The J gene is TRBJ1-2, the V gene TRBV13; TRBD1 might be the D (5 bases). This CDR3 spans 19 amino acids. V gave up 5 bases and J gave up 1 base, with 26 bases separating them. Germline V gene sequence: CDR1 PRHDT, CDR2 FYEKMQ (reference sequence). The CDR3 sequence is CASSLGTPKEGFFNYGYTF. In DNA, the CDR3 is TGTGCCAGCAGCCTCGGGACTCCCAAAGAGGGATTTTTTAACTATGGCTACACCTTC.

The CDR3 loop is CAPGPIGTGGLETQYF. In DNA, the CDR3 is TGTGCACCCGGACCAATTGGGACAGGGGGCTTGGAGACCCAGTACTTC. The rearrangement links TRBV24-1 to TRBJ2-5; 12 nucleotides align to TRBD1. The CDR3 totals 16 residues. Germline-derived CDR1 and CDR2 are KGHDR and SFDVKD.

This clonotype has ten or more counts. The chain is built from TRBV9 and TRBJ1-6, with D possibly matching TRBD1 (5 bases). Trimming took off 0 bases at V and 6 bases at J, with 25 bases between the two ends. Germline V CDR1 and CDR2: SGDLS, YYNGEE. CDR3 size: 20 residues. The CDR3 DNA reads TGTGCCAGCAGCGTAGGGTCCCGGTCATGGGACGCTAACCCTAATTCACCCCTCCACTTT. Translating gives CASSVGSRSWDANPNSPLHF. Combining the CDR3 with reference TRBV9 and TRBJ1-6 gives the whole variable domain DSGVTQTPKHLITATGQRVTLRCSPRSGDLSVYWYQQSLDQGLQFLIQYYNGEERAKGNILERFSAQQFPDLHSELNLSSLELGDSALYFCASSVGSRSWDANPNSPLHFGNGTRLTVT.

This rearrangement joins TRBV7-9 to TRBJ2-3; TRBD2 aligns across 9 bases. Per germline, CDR1 SEHNR and CDR2 FQNEAQ (reference sequence). The ends lost 3 bases at V and 3 bases at J; junction bases unmatched: 4. The CDR3 length is 15 residues. CDR3 region: CASSFVAGGTDTQYF. The CDR3 DNA is TGTGCCAGCAGCTTTGTGGCGGGAGGGACAGATACGCAGTATTTT.

This clonotype was detected ten times or more. The rearrangement links TRBV6-6 to TRBJ2-7; D gene uncertain. The V and J ends lost 2 bases and 3 bases respectively, with 8 bases between them. The CDR3 spans 13 residues. Germline V CDR1 and CDR2: MNHNY, SVGAGI (reference sequence). DNA for the CDR3: TGTGCCAGCAGTTACGAGTCAGGCTACGAGCAGTACTTC. This sequence encodes CASSYESGYEQYF.

This clonotype was observed many times. The rearrangement uses TRBV2 and TRBJ2-7; no clear D. V lost 8 bases and J 7 bases, leaving 18 bases between the germline ends. The CDR3 is made up of 13 amino acids. Looked up from germline, CDR1 is SNHLY and CDR2 is FYNNEI. The chain's CDR3 is CASSVTDLREQYF. CDR3 nucleotides: TGTGCCAGCTCCGTGACGGATCTACGAGAGCAGTACTTC. Full variable domain (rest looked up from reference TRBV2 and TRBJ2-7): EPEVTQTPSHQVTQMGQEVILRCVPISNHLYFYWYRQILGQKVEFLVSFYNNEISEKSEIFDDQFSVERPDGSNFTLKIRSTKLEDSAMYFCASSVTDLREQYFGPGTRLTVT.

The chain links TRBV2 to TRBJ2-7, with D possibly called TRBD1 or TRBD2 (5 bases each). CDR1 SNHLY and CDR2 FYNNEI come from the germline V gene. The CDR3 is 14 residues long. The V end was cut by 6 bases, the J end by 7 bases, with 19 bases between. CDR3 nucleotides: TGTGCCAGCAGCGCCTCGGGACCTAGAGAAGAGCAGTACTTC. This sequence encodes CASSASGPREEQYF. The full variable domain, completed using reference TRBV2 and TRBJ2-7, is EPEVTQTPSHQVTQMGQEVILRCVPISNHLYFYWYRQILGQKVEFLVSFYNNEISEKSEIFDDQFSVERPDGSNFTLKIRSTKLEDSAMYFCASSASGPREEQYFGPGTRLTVT.

At least ten counts were recorded for this clonotype. V usage is TRBV4-3 and J usage is TRBJ1-2; 9 nucleotides align to TRBD1. V was clipped by 0 bases and J by 7 bases; unmatched bases: 9. The CDR3 is 16 residues long. Germline-derived CDR1 and CDR2 are LGHNA and YSLEER. The CDR3 bases are TGCGCCAGCAGCCAAGATCTGGGGGACAGGGTGGCTGGCTACACCTTC. Translation gives CASSQDLGDRVAGYTF.

The V and J genes are TRBV7-3 and TRBJ2-3; TRBD2 matches 9 bases. The ends lost 5 bases at V and 1 base at J; junction bases unmatched: 10. Germline CDR1 is SGHTA and CDR2 is FQGTGA. The CDR3 runs 17 residues. CDR3 nucleotide sequence: TGTGCCAGCAGCCCGGGACGCGGGGGGGCGGGCACAGATACGCAGTATTTT. Its translation is CASSPGRGGAGTDTQYF.

This clonotype is categorized as medium-sized. The chain links TRBV4-2 to TRBJ2-3; weak D call: TRBD2 (7 bases). The CDR3 covers 15 residues. The V gene lost 4 bases and the J gene lost 2 bases, with 13 bases spanning the gap. Looked up from germline, CDR1 is LGHNA and CDR2 is YNFKEQ. The CDR3 DNA reads TGTGCCAGCAGCCCCGAGGGGGACTACACAGATACGCAGTATTTT. Translating it yields CASSPEGDYTDTQYF.

The rearrangement uses TRBV20-1 and TRBJ1-4, with D possibly being TRBD1 (5 bases). This CDR3 region has 13 residues. Germline V gene sequence: CDR1 DFQATT, CDR2 SNEGSKA (reference sequence). V lost 3 bases and J 0 bases, leaving 5 bases between the germline ends. This CDR3 is CSASRATNEKLFF. The CDR3 DNA sequence: TGCAGTGCTAGCAGGGCAACTAATGAAAAACTGTTTTTT.

This clonotype was counted at least ten times. The chain couples TRBV30 to TRBJ2-7; D not certain. V lost 0 bases and J lost 2, with 8 bases in between. The CDR3 spans 13 residues. Germline-derived CDR1 and CDR2 are GTSNPN and SVGIG (reference sequence). This CDR3 is CAWSVGQTYEQYF. The DNA of the CDR3 is TGTGCCTGGAGTGTAGGTCAAACCTACGAGCAGTACTTC. Looking up the rest from reference TRBV30 and TRBJ2-7 gives the full variable domain: SQTIHQWPATLVQPVGSPLSLECTVEGTSNPNLYWYRQAAGRGLQLLFYSVGIGQISSEVPQNLSASRPQDRQFILSSKKLLLSDSGFYLCAWSVGQTYEQYFGPGTRLTVT.

J is TRBJ1-3 and V is TRBV5-1; TRBD1 is a possible D gene (5 bases). V lost 2 bases to trimming and J lost 0 bases, with 9 bases between them. Germline V gene lookup returns CDR1 SGHRS and CDR2 YFSETQ. The CDR3 sequence is 15 residues long. In nucleotides, the CDR3 is TGCGCCAGCAGCTTCGGACACGTCTCTGGAAACACCATATATTTT. Its translation is CASSFGHVSGNTIYF.

This clonotype was counted ten times or more. The chain couples TRBV7-6 to TRBJ2-1; TRBD2 aligns across 12 bases. Germline CDR1 and CDR2: SGHVS and FNYEAQ. The ends lost 5 bases at V and 7 bases at J; junction bases unmatched: 15. The CDR3 is 18 amino acids. The CDR3 DNA sequence: TGTGCCAGCAGCAACAGCGTAGAAGGACTAGCGGGACAGAATGAGCAGTTCTTC. Translating it yields CASSNSVEGLAGQNEQFF.

This CDR3 is CASSHLGGDGYTF. The DNA for the CDR3 is TGTGCCAGCAGCCACTTAGGAGGGGATGGCTACACCTTC. V and J are TRBV3-1 and TRBJ1-2, with D perhaps TRBD1 (5 bases). V lost 3 bases and J 6 bases, leaving 11 bases between the germline ends. This CDR3 comprises 13 residues. CDR1 and CDR2 (germline): LGHDT, YNNKEL (reference sequence). Drawing the rest from reference TRBV3-1 and TRBJ1-2, the complete variable domain is DTAVSQTPKYLVTQMGNDKSIKCEQNLGHDTMYWYKQDSKKFLKIMFSYNNKELIINETVPNRFSPKSPDKAHLNLHINSLELGDSAVYFCASSHLGGDGYTFGSGTRLTVV.

J is TRBJ1-4 and V is TRBV5-8; D uncertain. Germline CDR1 is SGHTS and CDR2 is YDEGEE. The V end lost 4 bases, the J end lost 0 bases, and 16 bases lay between the germline ends. This CDR3 is 17 amino acids long. The CDR3, as DNA: TGTGCCAGCAGCGATGGCCGGGTCCGGTCAACTAATGAAAAACTGTTTTTT. Residues: CASSDGRVRSTNEKLFF.

This clonotype was seen at least ten times. This sequence joins TRBV11-2 and TRBJ2-7; D might be TRBD1 (6 bases). V was shortened by 5 bases and J by 2 bases, with 13 bases between the two germline ends. The CDR3 has 14 residues. Germline V gene sequence: CDR1 SGHAT, CDR2 FQNNGV. DNA for the CDR3: TGTGCCAGCAGCCCAGCCCGGACAGCCTACGAGCAGTACTTC. Translated, it gives CASSPARTAYEQYF.